The source of this TCR beta chain is a study of cytomegalovirus exposure and HLA in healthy donors. V lost 7 bases, J lost 0 bases, and 12 bases lay in between. The CDR3 runs 15 residues. CDR1 is MDHEN and CDR2 is SYDVKM in the germline V gene. PCR primers comprised 60 Vbeta and 13 Jbeta primers. The table came from immunoSEQ multiplex PCR; TCRdb's copy has only in-frame clones and leaves some out. In the table there are roughly 170,000 clones, 80% to 90% of which are singletons. The source of this sequence is a woman in her late teens or twenties in good health and CMV-seronegative. Sequenced sample: PBMCs. V usage is TRBV28 and J usage is TRBJ1-4; D call uncertain. The CDR3 sequence: CASKTRFATNEKLFF. In DNA, the CDR3 is TGTGCCAGCAAAACGAGGTTTGCAACTAATGAAAAACTGTTTTTT.